The 27 T cell receptor beta chains presented below share a single source sample, sequenced in a study of cytomegalovirus exposure and HLA in healthy donors. Researchers ran the PCR with 60 Vbeta and 13 Jbeta primers. Assay used: immunoSEQ multiplex PCR; TCRdb lists only in-frame clones, some missing. The sample records 150,000 to 200,000 clones, approximately 79% being singletons. The sequenced sample was PBMCs. These TCRs come from a man aged 40-49 years in good health and CMV-seropositive.

The chain carries TRBV6-4 and TRBJ1-4, with D perhaps matching TRBD1 (5 bases). The CDR3 length is 14 residues. V gave up 6 bases and J gave up 7 bases, with 15 bases separating them. CDR1 MRHNA and CDR2 SNTAGT come from the germline V gene. As DNA, the CDR3 is TGTGCCAGCAGCCCACAGGCAATGGGTGAAAAACTGTTTTTT. Translating it yields CASSPQAMGEKLFF.

CDR3 in amino acids: CASETGGSGNTIYF. The CDR3 DNA sequence: TGTGCCAGCGAAACAGGCGGCTCTGGAAACACCATATATTTT. The genes are TRBV2 and TRBJ1-3; a possible D gene is TRBD1 (5 bases). The CDR3 is 14 amino acids. V was trimmed by 8 bases and J by 0 bases, leaving 11 bases between them. The germline gives CDR1 SNHLY, CDR2 FYNNEI. The variable domain in full, with the rest retrieved from reference TRBV2 and TRBJ1-3, is EPEVTQTPSHQVTQMGQEVILRCVPISNHLYFYWYRQILGQKVEFLVSFYNNEISEKSEIFDDQFSVERPDGSNFTLKIRSTKLEDSAMYFCASETGGSGNTIYFGEGSWLTVV.

With respect to this clone: This sample also contains other DNA sequences that code for the same CDR3. The genes are TRBV18 and TRBJ2-7, with 7 bases aligning to TRBD1. The length of the CDR3 is 14 residues. V lost 2 bases, J lost 2 bases, and 3 bases stayed unmatched. The V gene's germline CDR1 is KGHSH and CDR2 LQKENI. The CDR3 loop reads CASSPRQGAYEQYF. As DNA, the CDR3 is TGTGCCAGCTCACCAAGGCAGGGGGCCTACGAGCAGTACTTC.

This clone was detected only once. V is TRBV19 and J is TRBJ1-2, with D unresolved. CDR3 length: 13 residues. V was trimmed by 2 bases and J by 8 bases, leaving 12 bases between them. CDR1 and CDR2 (germline): LNHDA, SQIVND (reference sequence). The CDR3 loop is CASSISGFAGYTF. In nucleotides, the CDR3 is TGTGCCAGTAGTATATCCGGGTTTGCGGGCTACACCTTC. The complete variable domain, with remaining parts taken from reference TRBV19 and TRBJ1-2, reads DGGITQSPKYLFRKEGQNVTLSCEQNLNHDAMYWYRQDPGQGLRLIYYSQIVNDFQKGDIAEGYSVSREKKESFPLTVTSAQKNPTAFYLCASSISGFAGYTFGSGTRLTVV.

The rearrangement joins TRBV18 to TRBJ2-1; D might be TRBD2 (6 bases). In germline, CDR1 is KGHSH, CDR2 LQKENI. The length of the CDR3 is 16 residues. V lost 0 bases, J lost 6 bases, and 15 bases lay in between. CDR3 sequence reads: CASSPPGLAPSNEQFF. DNA of the CDR3: TGTGCCAGCTCACCACCGGGACTGGCGCCCAGCAATGAGCAGTTCTTC.

The chain employs TRBV28 and TRBJ2-1, with D unclear. V shed 6 bases and J shed 2 bases, with 8 bases lying between them. Germline CDR1 reads MDHEN; CDR2 reads SYDVKM. CDR3 size: 13 residues. The CDR3 DNA reads TGTGCCAGCAGCCCTCGGGCCTACAATGAGCAGTTCTTC. Its translation is CASSPRAYNEQFF.

Here the CDR3 reads CASSGLANEQFF. The CDR3, as DNA: TGTGCCAGCAGTGGACTAGCGAATGAGCAGTTCTTC. V usage is TRBV6-5 and J usage is TRBJ2-1; 9 positions agree with TRBD2. Germline V gene data show CDR1 as MNHEY and CDR2 as SVGAGI. CDR3 size: 12 residues. V was clipped by 5 bases and J by 7 bases; unmatched bases: 0.

This rearrangement joins TRBV5-1 to TRBJ1-5; 8 nucleotides align to TRBD1. V dropped 0 bases and J dropped 4; count of bases not matched to a gene: 6. The CDR3 sequence is 16 residues long. Germline V gene sequence: CDR1 SGHRS, CDR2 YFSETQ. CDR3: CASSLEPTGENQPQHF. The CDR3 DNA is TGCGCCAGCAGCTTGGAGCCGACAGGGGAGAATCAGCCCCAGCATTTT.

This clone was picked up one time. The chain links TRBV19 to TRBJ2-7, with TRBD1 matching 7 bases. V gave up 6 bases and J gave up 3 bases; unmatched junction bases: 11. CDR1 and CDR2 from the germline V gene are LNHDA and SQIVND (reference sequence). The CDR3 covers 15 residues. The CDR3 sequence: CASRATGTDFYEQYF. The CDR3 nucleotides are TGTGCCAGTAGGGCCACCGGGACAGATTTCTACGAGCAGTACTTC.

The CDR3 loop is CASTSPSGTGGDNEQFF. The DNA for the CDR3 is TGTGCCAGCACTAGCCCTTCCGGGACTGGAGGGGACAATGAGCAGTTCTTC. This chain uses TRBV28 with TRBJ2-1, with D maybe TRBD2 (6 bases). Germline V gene sequence: CDR1 MDHEN, CDR2 SYDVKM. Trimming cost V 7 bases and J 5 bases, with 24 bases left between them. CDR3 length: 17 residues.

CDR3 amino acids: CASSELAGEPYEQYF. The CDR3 region has the DNA TGTGCCAGCAGTGAGCTAGCGGGAGAACCCTACGAGCAGTACTTC. The rearrangement joins TRBV6-4 to TRBJ2-7; 10 nucleotides agree with TRBD2. The CDR3 extends over 15 amino acids. V was clipped by 3 bases and J by 2 bases; unmatched bases: 4. Per the germline V gene, CDR1 is MRHNA and CDR2 is SNTAGT.

The chain links TRBV27 to TRBJ2-4, with a possible D match to TRBD1 (7 bases). Germline V gene sequence: CDR1 MNHEY, CDR2 SMNVEV (reference sequence). Trimming removed 3 bases from V and 7 bases from J, with 16 bases in between. The CDR3 consists of 15 residues. CDR3 protein: CASSLQGGIGNIQYF. The CDR3 nucleotides are TGTGCCAGCAGTTTGCAGGGGGGAATTGGGAACATTCAGTACTTC.

This clone was seen a few times. The V call is TRBV5-6, the J call TRBJ2-5; 8 bases agree with TRBD1. Looked up from germline, CDR1 is SGHDT and CDR2 is YYEEEE. Trimming took 4 bases from V and 5 from J; bases not matched to a gene: 7. The CDR3 runs 14 residues. In DNA, the CDR3 is TGTGCCAGCAGCGTGACAGGGGCGAGGGAGACCCAGTACTTC. This translates into CASSVTGARETQYF.

This chain connects TRBV6-5 to TRBJ1-6; 7 bases match TRBD1. There are 15 residues in the CDR3. The V segment lost 7 bases and the J segment 9 bases; nucleotides outside the gene matches: 12. Germline V CDR1 and CDR2: MNHEY, SVGAGI. CDR3 protein: CASTAKRRQGSPLHF. DNA of the CDR3: TGTGCCAGCACCGCTAAACGTCGACAGGGTTCACCCCTCCACTTT.

The chain uses TRBV19 and TRBJ1-1, with a weak D call TRBD1 (6 bases). V was trimmed by 3 bases and J by 3 bases, leaving 17 bases between them. The CDR3 loop spans 16 amino acids. Germline loops: CDR1 LNHDA, CDR2 SQIVND (reference sequence). The CDR3 loop reads CASSIWVTGRDTEAFF. DNA for the CDR3: TGTGCCAGTAGTATCTGGGTAACAGGGAGGGACACTGAAGCTTTCTTT.

The rearrangement links TRBV6-1 to TRBJ1-4; no clear D. The CDR3 length is 14 residues. Looked up from germline, CDR1 is MNHNS and CDR2 is SASEGT. V was trimmed by 8 bases and J by 8 bases, leaving 18 bases between them. In DNA, the CDR3 is TGTGCCAGCGGGTTAAGGACTGCTAGGGAAAAACTGTTTTTT. Amino acids: CASGLRTAREKLFF.

This clone was recorded a few times. The chain combines TRBV9 with TRBJ1-2; 8 nucleotides align to TRBD1. The junction had 8 bases not matched to a gene; V was cut back by 4 bases and J by 3 bases. The CDR3 loop spans 15 amino acids. Germline CDR1 is SGDLS and CDR2 is YYNGEE. CDR3 region: CASSSRQGNYYGYTF. The CDR3 DNA reads as TGTGCCAGCAGCTCCAGACAGGGGAACTACTATGGCTACACCTTC.

This clone appeared a single time. The V gene is TRBV28, the J gene TRBJ2-3, with TRBD1 matching 8 bases. The CDR3 runs to 15 residues. Germline values: CDR1 MDHEN, CDR2 SYDVKM. Trimming cost V 5 bases and J 1 base; bases outside gene matches: 5. CDR3 sequence reads: CASSHRGKGTDTQYF. The CDR3, as DNA: TGTGCCAGCAGTCACAGGGGGAAAGGCACAGATACGCAGTATTTT.

Details on this clone: Mismatch with germline at one junction end may stem from a read error. This rearrangement joins TRBV4-2 to TRBJ2-5; maybe TRBD2 (6 bases). This CDR3 contains 18 residues. Germline CDR1 LGHNA, CDR2 YNFKEQ. CDR3 loop: CANSQTPGSGAAGETQYF. CDR3 coding DNA: TGTGCCAACAGCCAAACCCCGGGCTCGGGAGCGGCGGGAGAGACCCAGTACTTC.

This chain uses TRBV30 with TRBJ2-7, with 9 bases matching TRBD2. Trimming removed 2 bases from V and 1 base from J; junction bases left unmatched: 12. This CDR3 region has 17 residues. Looked up from germline, CDR1 is GTSNPN and CDR2 is SVGIG (reference sequence). Written as DNA, the CDR3 is TGTGCCTGGAGTTCAAGCGGGAGGATTTTACGGTCCTACGAGCAGTACTTC. It yields the protein CAWSSSGRILRSYEQYF.

The chain combines TRBV4-1 with TRBJ2-1; 9 bases fit TRBD1. Trimming took 4 bases from V and 3 from J; bases not matched to a gene: 7. The CDR3 runs 16 residues. Germline loops: CDR1 MGHRA, CDR2 YSYEKL. This CDR3 is CASSPMGQGDYNEQFF. The CDR3 DNA is TGCGCCAGCAGCCCGATGGGACAGGGCGACTACAATGAGCAGTTCTTC.

The chain couples TRBV7-9 to TRBJ2-1, with 8 positions matching TRBD2. The CDR3 has 17 residues. Germline V CDR1 and CDR2: SEHNR, FQNEAQ (reference sequence). V trimming: 7 bases; J trimming: 7 bases; junction bases outside the gene matches: 18. CDR3 bases: TGTGCCAGCATGCCAGGGCGGGAGGTTAAAAAATGGAATGAGCAGTTCTTC. Translation gives CASMPGREVKKWNEQFF. The full variable domain, its missing parts supplied by reference TRBV7-9 and TRBJ2-1, is DTGVSQNPRHKITKRGQNVTFRCDPISEHNRLYWYRQTLGQGPEFLTYFQNEAQLEKSRLLSDRFSAERPKGSFSTLEIQRTEQGDSAMYLCASMPGREVKKWNEQFFGPGTRLTVL.

The gene calls are TRBV5-1 and TRBJ2-3, with TRBD2 matching 9 bases. The CDR3 contains 15 residues. In germline, CDR1 is SGHRS, CDR2 YFSETQ. Germline trimming cut 0 bases from V and 4 bases from J; bases unmatched to any gene: 3. The CDR3 here is CASSLVAGDADTQYF. DNA of the CDR3: TGCGCCAGCAGCTTGGTAGCGGGAGACGCAGATACGCAGTATTTT.

V usage is TRBV19 and J usage is TRBJ2-2; D might be TRBD1 (6 bases). Trimming cost V 11 bases and J 1 base, with 14 bases left between them. Germline V gives CDR1 LNHDA, CDR2 SQIVND (reference sequence). The CDR3 consists of 14 residues. The DNA for the CDR3 is TGTGCCGCGCGTTGGACAGTGAACACCGGGGAGCTGTTTTTT. Protein product: CAARWTVNTGELFF.

This clone was detected once. This chain links TRBV6-5 with TRBJ2-2; 7 bases match TRBD2. Germline V gives CDR1 MNHEY, CDR2 SVGAGI. This CDR3 has 14 amino acids. The V segment lost 7 bases and the J segment 8 bases; nucleotides outside the gene matches: 10. CDR3 protein: CASTPRGGGGELFF. CDR3 DNA: TGTGCCAGCACCCCGCGCGGGGGAGGTGGGGAGCTGTTTTTT.

The chain is built from TRBV6-4 and TRBJ2-1, with TRBD2 matching 11 bases. In germline, CDR1 is MRHNA, CDR2 SNTAGT. V was clipped by 5 bases and J by 7 bases; unmatched bases: 7. The CDR3 length is 15 residues. In DNA, the CDR3 is TGTGCCAGCAGTCCGACTAGCGGGACCTCTAATGAGCAGTTCTTC. Its protein is CASSPTSGTSNEQFF.

This chain connects TRBV5-1 to TRBJ1-2; TRBD1 aligns across 8 bases. With V trimmed by 4 bases and J by 4 bases, 6 bases remained unmatched. Germline CDR1 reads SGHRS; CDR2 reads YFSETQ. The CDR3 is 14 residues long. CDR3 bases: TGCGCCAGCAGCCCTGGACAGGGCCCCTATGGCTACACCTTC. Its protein is CASSPGQGPYGYTF.